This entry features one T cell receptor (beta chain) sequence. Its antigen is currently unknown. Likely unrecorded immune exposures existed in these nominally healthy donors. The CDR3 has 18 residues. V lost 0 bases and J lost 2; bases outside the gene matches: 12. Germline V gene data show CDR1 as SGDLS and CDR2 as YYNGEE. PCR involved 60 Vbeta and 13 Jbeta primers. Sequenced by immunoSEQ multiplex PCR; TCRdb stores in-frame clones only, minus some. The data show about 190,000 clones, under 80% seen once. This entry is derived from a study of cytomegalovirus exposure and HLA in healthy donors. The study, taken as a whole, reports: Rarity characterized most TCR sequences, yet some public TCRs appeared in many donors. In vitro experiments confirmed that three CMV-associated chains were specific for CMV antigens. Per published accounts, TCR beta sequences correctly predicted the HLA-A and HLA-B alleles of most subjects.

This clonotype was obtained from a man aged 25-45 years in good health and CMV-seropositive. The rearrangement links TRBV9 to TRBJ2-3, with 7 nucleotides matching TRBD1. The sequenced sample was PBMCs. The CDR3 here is CASSVVPCDRDFTDTQYF. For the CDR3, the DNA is TGTGCCAGCAGCGTAGTCCCCTGTGACAGGGATTTCACAGATACGCAGTATTTT.